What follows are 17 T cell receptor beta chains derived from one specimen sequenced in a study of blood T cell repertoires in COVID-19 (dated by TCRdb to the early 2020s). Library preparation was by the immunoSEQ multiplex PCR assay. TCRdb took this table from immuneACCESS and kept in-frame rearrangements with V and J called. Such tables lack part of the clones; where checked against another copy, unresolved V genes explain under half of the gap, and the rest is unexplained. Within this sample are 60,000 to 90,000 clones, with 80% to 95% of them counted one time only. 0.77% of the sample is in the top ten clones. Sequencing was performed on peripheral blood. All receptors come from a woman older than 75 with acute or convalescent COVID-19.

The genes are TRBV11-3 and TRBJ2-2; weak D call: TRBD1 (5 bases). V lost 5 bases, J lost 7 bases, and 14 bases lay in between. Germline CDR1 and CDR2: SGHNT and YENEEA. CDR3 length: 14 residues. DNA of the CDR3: TGTGCCAGCAGCGAAACAGGCTATGGCGGGGAGCTGTTTTTT. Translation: CASSETGYGGELFF.

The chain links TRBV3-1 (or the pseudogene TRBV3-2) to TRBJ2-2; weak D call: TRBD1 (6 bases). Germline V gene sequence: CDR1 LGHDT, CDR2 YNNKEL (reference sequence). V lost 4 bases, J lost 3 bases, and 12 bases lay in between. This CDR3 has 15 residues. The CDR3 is CASSLRTAHTGELFF. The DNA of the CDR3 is TGTGCCAGCAGCCTCCGGACAGCCCACACCGGGGAGCTGTTTTTT.

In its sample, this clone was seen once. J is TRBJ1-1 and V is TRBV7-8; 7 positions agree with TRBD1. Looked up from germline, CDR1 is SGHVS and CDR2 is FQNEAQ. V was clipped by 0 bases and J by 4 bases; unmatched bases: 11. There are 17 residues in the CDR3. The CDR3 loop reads CASSLAHAVSGGTEAFF. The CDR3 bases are TGTGCCAGCAGCTTAGCCCATGCCGTTTCAGGGGGCACTGAAGCTTTCTTT.

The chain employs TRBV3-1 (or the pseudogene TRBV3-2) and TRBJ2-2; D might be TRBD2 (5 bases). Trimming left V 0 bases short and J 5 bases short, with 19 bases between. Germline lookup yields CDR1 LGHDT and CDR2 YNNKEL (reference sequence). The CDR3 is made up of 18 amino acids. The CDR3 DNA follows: TGTGCCAGCAGCCAAGATGGGGTGAGAGGGCTTAGGACCGGGGAGCTGTTTTTT. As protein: CASSQDGVRGLRTGELFF.

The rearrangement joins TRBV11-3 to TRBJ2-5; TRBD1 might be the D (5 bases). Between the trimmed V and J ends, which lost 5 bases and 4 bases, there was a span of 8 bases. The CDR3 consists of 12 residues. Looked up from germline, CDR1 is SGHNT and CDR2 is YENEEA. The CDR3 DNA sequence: TGTGCCAGCAGCCGGCAGGGAGAGACCCAGTACTTC. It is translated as CASSRQGETQYF.

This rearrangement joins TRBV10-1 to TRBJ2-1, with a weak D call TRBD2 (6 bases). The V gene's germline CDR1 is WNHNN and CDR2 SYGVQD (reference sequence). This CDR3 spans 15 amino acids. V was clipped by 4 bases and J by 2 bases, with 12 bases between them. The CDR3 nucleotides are TGCGCCAGCAGTGCGGGCGGGGCCCCCTACAATGAGCAGTTCTTC. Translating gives CASSAGGAPYNEQFF.

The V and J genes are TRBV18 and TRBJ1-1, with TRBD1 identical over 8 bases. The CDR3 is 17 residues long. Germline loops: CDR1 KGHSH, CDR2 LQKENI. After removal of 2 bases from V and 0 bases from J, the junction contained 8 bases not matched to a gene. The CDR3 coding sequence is TGTGCCAGCTCACCAGTGGCAGGGGGCTGGATGAACACTGAAGCTTTCTTT. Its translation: CASSPVAGGWMNTEAFF.

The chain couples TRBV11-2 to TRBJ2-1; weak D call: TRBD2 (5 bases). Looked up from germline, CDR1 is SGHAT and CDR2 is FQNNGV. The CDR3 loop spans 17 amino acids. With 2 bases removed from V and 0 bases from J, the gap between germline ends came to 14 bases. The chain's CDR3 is CASSLYSAASSYNEQFF. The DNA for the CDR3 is TGTGCCAGCAGCTTATACTCAGCGGCTAGCTCCTACAATGAGCAGTTCTTC.

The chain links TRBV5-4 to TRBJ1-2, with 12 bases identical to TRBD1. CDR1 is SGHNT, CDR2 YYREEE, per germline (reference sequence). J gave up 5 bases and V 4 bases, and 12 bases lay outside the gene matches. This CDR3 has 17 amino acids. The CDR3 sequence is CASSPGGTGGYSYGYTF. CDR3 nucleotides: TGTGCCAGCAGCCCAGGGGGGACAGGGGGCTATTCGTATGGCTACACCTTC.

The CDR3 DNA reads as TGTGCCAGCAGCTTGGGGGGCAGTAAGCAGCAGTTCTTC. It is translated as CASSLGGSKQQFF. The chain links TRBV5-4 to TRBJ2-1; a possible D gene is TRBD1 (5 bases). CDR3 length: 13 residues. In germline, CDR1 is SGHNT, CDR2 YYREEE (reference sequence). Trimming took 0 bases from V and 11 from J, leaving 12 bases between them.

CDR3 DNA: TGCAGTGCTAGTCCGGGGTGGGTGGACTATGGCTACACCTTC. Encoded protein: CSASPGWVDYGYTF. V is TRBV20-1 and J is TRBJ1-2, with D hard to call. Trimming shortened V by 3 bases and J by 3 bases, and 14 bases separated the two germline ends. The CDR3 runs to 14 residues. The germline V gene has CDR1 DFQATT and CDR2 SNEGSKA (reference sequence).

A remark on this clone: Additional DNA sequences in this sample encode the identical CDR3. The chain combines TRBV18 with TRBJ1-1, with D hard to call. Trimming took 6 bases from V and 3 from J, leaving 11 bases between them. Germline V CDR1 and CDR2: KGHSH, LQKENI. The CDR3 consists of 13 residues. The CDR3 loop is CASSPRSDTEAFF. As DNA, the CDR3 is TGTGCCAGCTCCCCCAGATCTGACACTGAAGCTTTCTTT.

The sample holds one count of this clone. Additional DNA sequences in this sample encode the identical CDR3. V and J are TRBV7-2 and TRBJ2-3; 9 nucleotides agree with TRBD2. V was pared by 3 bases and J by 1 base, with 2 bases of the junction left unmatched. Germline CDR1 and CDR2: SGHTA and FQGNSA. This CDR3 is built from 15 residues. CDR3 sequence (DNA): TGTGCCAGCAGCTTGGGACTAGCCGGCACAGATACGCAGTATTTT. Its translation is CASSLGLAGTDTQYF.

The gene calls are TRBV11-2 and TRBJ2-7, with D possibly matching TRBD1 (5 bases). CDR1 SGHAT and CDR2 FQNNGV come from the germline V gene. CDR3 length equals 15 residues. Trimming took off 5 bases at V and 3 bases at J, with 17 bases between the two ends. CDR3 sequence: CASSPPVGQFYEQYF. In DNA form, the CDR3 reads TGTGCCAGCAGCCCTCCGGTGGGGCAATTCTACGAGCAGTACTTC.

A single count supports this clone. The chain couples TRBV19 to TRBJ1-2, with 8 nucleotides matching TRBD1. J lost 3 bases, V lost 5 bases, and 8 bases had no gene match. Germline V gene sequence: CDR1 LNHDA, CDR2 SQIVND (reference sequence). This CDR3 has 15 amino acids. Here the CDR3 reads CASSARTGPYYGYTF. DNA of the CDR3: TGTGCCAGTAGTGCACGGACAGGGCCTTACTATGGCTACACCTTC.

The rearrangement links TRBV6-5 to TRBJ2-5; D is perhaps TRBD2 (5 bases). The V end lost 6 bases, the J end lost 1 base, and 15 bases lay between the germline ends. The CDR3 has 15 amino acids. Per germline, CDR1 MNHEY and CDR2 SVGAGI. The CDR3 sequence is CASSHLGAAQETQYF. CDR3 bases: TGTGCCAGCAGCCACTTAGGAGCGGCCCAAGAGACCCAGTACTTC.

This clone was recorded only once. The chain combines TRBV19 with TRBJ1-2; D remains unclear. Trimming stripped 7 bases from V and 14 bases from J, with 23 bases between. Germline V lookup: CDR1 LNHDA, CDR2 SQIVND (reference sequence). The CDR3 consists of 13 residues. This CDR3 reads CASIGGLSKSWTF. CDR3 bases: TGTGCCAGTATAGGAGGACTCTCAAAAAGTTGGACCTTC. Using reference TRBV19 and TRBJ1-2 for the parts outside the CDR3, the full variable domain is DGGITQSPKYLFRKEGQNVTLSCEQNLNHDAMYWYRQDPGQGLRLIYYSQIVNDFQKGDIAEGYSVSREKKESFPLTVTSAQKNPTAFYLCASIGGLSKSWTFGSGTRLTVV.